What follows describes a single T cell receptor (beta chain). The target antigen is unknown. One end of the junction varies from germline; a read error may be responsible. This sample stems from a study of T cells in Graves' hyperthyroidism and ophthalmopathy. The wider study: The blood sample was taken at first diagnosis, before treatment began.

Newly diagnosed hyperthyroidism, duration under 2 months, in patients aged 18 to 65. The study based diagnoses on clinical symptoms, serum thyroxine and TRAb, thyroid ultrasound and orbital computed tomography. General observations from the study: Clonotypes that were expanded in thyroid above 0.001 mostly appeared in blood too.

Amplification targeted TCR beta CDR3 regions from RNA transcripts. The HTBI primer set drove a first-round RT-PCR of the TCR CDR3. Each CDR3 protein is one row after TCRdb ran MiXCR on the multiplex PCR reads. The sample shows approximately 640,000 distinct CDR3 sequences, around a sixth of them seen only once. The CDR3 runs to 13 residues. CDR1 MNHEY and CDR2 SVGEGT come from the germline V gene. Sequenced input: blood. This TCR was sampled from a man aged 45-65 years with Graves' hyperthyroidism. The rearrangement links TRBV6-2 or TRBV6-3 to TRBJ2-3, with 7 bases identical to TRBD1. Written as DNA, the CDR3 is TGTGCCAGCAATCGAGGGGGCACAGATGCGCAGTATTTT. Residues: CASNRGGTDAQYF.